Listed here are 23 T cell receptor beta chains from one sample, sequenced in a study of blood T cell repertoires in COVID-19. Method: immunoSEQ multiplex PCR; TCRdb's copy keeps in-frame clones and lacks some. The table lists approximately 150,000 clones, around nine tenths of them singletons. The sequencing sample was made of peripheral blood. The source is a woman aged 50 to 60 with active or convalescent COVID-19.

The chain combines TRBV11-2 with TRBJ1-1, with TRBD1 as a possible D gene (6 bases). The germline CDR1 and CDR2 sequences are SGHAT and FQNNGV. Trimming removed 4 bases at V and 2 bases at J, with 8 bases between. The CDR3 runs to 13 residues. The CDR3 reads CASSWGLNTEAFF. DNA for the CDR3: TGTGCCAGCAGCTGGGGGCTTAACACTGAAGCTTTCTTT.

For this clone: Within the sample, other DNA sequences also encode this same CDR3. The CDR3: CASSSDSYGYTF. Written as DNA, the CDR3 is TGTGCCAGCAGCTCAGACAGCTATGGCTACACCTTC. The rearrangement links TRBV5-4 to TRBJ1-2, with D perhaps TRBD1 (5 bases). V lost 3 bases to trimming and J lost 4 bases, with 7 bases between them. The germline gives CDR1 SGHNT, CDR2 YYREEE (reference sequence). The CDR3 consists of 12 residues.

In its sample, this clone was seen a few times. The chain is built from TRBV4-1 and TRBJ2-3; the match to TRBD2 covers 7 bases. The CDR3 runs 16 residues. Trimming took 5 bases from V and 0 from J; bases not matched to a gene: 8. Germline values: CDR1 MGHRA, CDR2 YSYEKL. CDR3 in DNA: TGCGCCAGCAGCGCCCTAGCGGCTTCTAGCACAGATACGCAGTATTTT. The encoded protein is CASSALAASSTDTQYF.

The V gene is TRBV5-1, the J gene TRBJ2-1; TRBD2 is a possible D gene (6 bases). Deletions cut 0 bases from V and 2 bases from J, with 9 bases between. The CDR3 extends over 15 amino acids. Germline assignment: CDR1 SGHRS and CDR2 YFSETQ. The chain's CDR3 is CASSLAGGAYNEQFF. In DNA form, the CDR3 reads TGCGCCAGCAGCTTGGCCGGCGGGGCCTACAATGAGCAGTTCTTC.

The chain employs TRBV6-5 and TRBJ1-6; tentatively, D is TRBD1 (5 bases). The CDR3 length is 15 residues. Germline CDR1 is MNHEY and CDR2 is SVGAGI. V gave up 5 bases and J gave up 4 bases, with 12 bases separating them. CDR3 sequence reads: CASSPSGLYNSPLHF. The CDR3 DNA follows: TGTGCCAGCAGTCCGTCAGGGTTATATAATTCACCCCTCCACTTT.

The V gene is TRBV5-4, the J gene TRBJ2-1, with 11 positions matching TRBD2. This CDR3 is 15 amino acids long. V trimming: 1 base; J trimming: 10 bases; junction bases outside the gene matches: 7. CDR1 and CDR2 (germline): SGHNT, YYREEE (reference sequence). For the CDR3, the DNA is TGTGCCAGCAGCTTGAAGCTAGCGGGGGGTTTGGAGCAGTTCTTC. Residues: CASSLKLAGGLEQFF.

The chain links TRBV6-1 to TRBJ2-6, with D possibly being TRBD1 (5 bases). Looked up from germline, CDR1 is MNHNS and CDR2 is SASEGT. Trimming took 4 bases from V and 0 from J, leaving 13 bases between them. The CDR3 extends over 17 amino acids. DNA of the CDR3: TGTGCCAGCAGTGTGCAGGGTAGGGGCTCTGGGGCCAACGTCCTGACTTTC. It is translated as CASSVQGRGSGANVLTF.

The V and J genes are TRBV6-5 and TRBJ1-1, with D unresolved. The CDR3 spans 14 residues. Per the germline V gene, CDR1 is MNHEY and CDR2 is SVGAGI. Trimming took off 9 bases at V and 3 bases at J, with 17 bases between the two ends. The CDR3 here is CASKVPRLHTEAFF. The CDR3 DNA reads TGTGCCAGTAAGGTCCCGCGACTCCACACTGAAGCTTTCTTT.

The chain links TRBV6-2 or TRBV6-3 to TRBJ1-6; TRBD1 agrees at 7 bases. The V and J ends lost 2 bases and 6 bases, in that order; junction bases with no gene match: 1. The length of the CDR3 is 14 residues. Germline V gene data show CDR1 as MNHEY and CDR2 as SVGEGT. CDR3 sequence reads: CASSYTGVNSPLHF. CDR3 in DNA: TGTGCCAGCAGTTACACAGGGGTTAATTCACCCCTCCACTTT.

The V gene is TRBV28, the J gene TRBJ2-3; D is ambiguous. The germline gives CDR1 MDHEN, CDR2 SYDVKM. This CDR3 contains 14 residues. Trimming took off 4 bases at V and 0 bases at J, with 8 bases between the two ends. The CDR3 nucleotides are TGTGCCAGCAGTTCCACAACCAGCACAGATACGCAGTATTTT. This translates into CASSSTTSTDTQYF.

The chain joins TRBV10-3 to TRBJ1-1, with no clear D. Germline assignment: CDR1 ENHRY and CDR2 SYGVKD. The CDR3 is 12 residues long. Trimming cost V 10 bases and J 3 bases, with 12 bases left between them. The CDR3 region is CATCAGDTEAFF. DNA of the CDR3: TGTGCCACGTGTGCGGGCGACACTGAAGCTTTCTTT.

The chain has TRBV27 and TRBJ2-1; D ambiguous. The V gene's germline CDR1 is MNHEY and CDR2 SMNVEV (reference sequence). The ends were cut back, 3 bases at V and 0 bases at J, with 12 bases in the middle. This CDR3 has 16 residues. The DNA for the CDR3 is TGTGCCAGCAGTTTTGTTGGAACAGACTCCTACAATGAGCAGTTCTTC. Amino acid sequence: CASSFVGTDSYNEQFF.

The sample holds a few counts of this clone. J is TRBJ2-5 and V is TRBV5-6; 11 nucleotides align to TRBD2. Germline assignment: CDR1 SGHDT and CDR2 YYEEEE. The V and J ends lost 4 bases and 3 bases, in that order; junction bases with no gene match: 8. CDR3 length: 16 residues. DNA of the CDR3: TGTGCCAGCAGCGCCCGAACTAGCGGGGGAGAAGAGACCCAGTACTTC. This sequence encodes CASSARTSGGEETQYF.

This chain uses TRBV7-9 with TRBJ1-2; 7 bases are a match to TRBD1. The CDR3 spans 17 residues. V lost 1 base, J lost 7 bases, and 15 bases stayed unmatched. Germline V gives CDR1 SEHNR, CDR2 FQNEAQ (reference sequence). The CDR3 bases are TGTGCCAGCAGCTTAGTAGTTCCCACGACAGGGATGGGTGGCTACACCTTC. It specifies CASSLVVPTTGMGGYTF.

The chain joins TRBV9 to TRBJ1-6; D is ambiguous. This CDR3 contains 14 residues. CDR1 is SGDLS, CDR2 YYNGEE, per germline. V lost 1 base and J lost 9, with 11 bases in between. The CDR3 region is CASSVNWSTSPLHF. The CDR3 DNA sequence: TGTGCCAGCAGCGTAAATTGGTCTACTTCACCCCTCCACTTT.

This chain joins TRBV3-1 (or the pseudogene TRBV3-2) and TRBJ1-2; TRBD1 is a possible D gene (5 bases). The CDR3 totals 12 residues. Trimming removed 8 bases at V and 4 bases at J, with 11 bases between. CDR1 is LGHDT and CDR2 is YNNKEL in the germline V gene (reference sequence). The CDR3 DNA sequence: TGTGCCAGCCATACGGGGGGCTATGGCTACACCTTC. Amino acid sequence: CASHTGGYGYTF.

This chain uses TRBV7-9 with TRBJ2-1; no reliable D call. The V end was cut by 2 bases, the J end by 1 base, with 6 bases between. Germline V gene sequence: CDR1 SEHNR, CDR2 FQNEAQ (reference sequence). The CDR3 consists of 14 residues. For the CDR3, the DNA is TGTGCCAGCAGCTTATCCGTGTCCTACAATGAGCAGTTCTTC. Protein: CASSLSVSYNEQFF.

The gene calls are TRBV12-3 or TRBV12-4 and TRBJ2-1; possible D gene TRBD1, 5 bases. The V end was cut by 5 bases, the J end by 10 bases, with 12 bases between. The CDR3 is 12 amino acids. The DNA of the CDR3 is TGTGCCAGCAGTCCAGGGTGGTGGGAGCAGTTCTTC. This encodes CASSPGWWEQFF.

The chain has TRBV7-9 and TRBJ2-1; tentatively, D is TRBD2 (5 bases). Germline V gives CDR1 SEHNR, CDR2 FQNEAQ (reference sequence). V lost 5 bases, J lost 6 bases, and 17 bases lay in between. The CDR3 spans 15 residues. As DNA, the CDR3 is TGTGCCAGCAGCCAAAGCGGATCAACAACCAATGAGCAGTTCTTC. It encodes CASSQSGSTTNEQFF.

The V call is TRBV30, the J call TRBJ2-1; 8 bases fit TRBD2. Per the germline V gene, CDR1 is GTSNPN and CDR2 is SVGIG (reference sequence). The ends lost 2 bases at V and 7 bases at J; junction bases unmatched: 13. The CDR3 has 16 residues. CDR3 loop: CAWSSSGKHNRNEQFF. The CDR3 nucleotides read TGTGCCTGGAGTAGTAGCGGGAAGCATAATAGGAATGAGCAGTTCTTC. Drawing the rest from reference TRBV30 and TRBJ2-1, the complete variable domain is SQTIHQWPATLVQPVGSPLSLECTVEGTSNPNLYWYRQAAGRGLQLLFYSVGIGQISSEVPQNLSASRPQDRQFILSSKKLLLSDSGFYLCAWSSSGKHNRNEQFFGPGTRLTVL.

Notes on this clone: At one end, the junction sequence differs from germline, possibly due to a read error. V gene TRBV7-7 combines with J gene TRBJ2-7, with D tentatively TRBD2 (6 bases). Per germline, CDR1 SSHAT and CDR2 FNYEAQ (reference sequence). The CDR3 is 13 residues long. The CDR3 DNA reads TGTGCTAGCAGCTCGGCGGGATCCTACGAGCAGTACTTC. It yields the protein CASSSAGSYEQYF. The full variable domain, completed using reference TRBV7-7 and TRBJ2-7, is GAGVSQSPRYKVTKRGQDVTLRCDPISSHATLYWYQQALGQGPEFLTYFNYEAQPDKSGLPSDRFSAERPEGSISTLTIQRTEQRDSAMYRCASSSAGSYEQYFGPGTRLTVT.

The V and J genes are TRBV5-4 and TRBJ2-5; TRBD2 matches 13 bases. The CDR3 covers 18 residues. J lost 3 bases, V lost 3 bases, and 11 bases had no gene match. CDR1 is SGHNT, CDR2 YYREEE, per germline (reference sequence). The DNA of the CDR3 is TGTGCCAGCAGCTCCGGGACTAGCGGGACGGGGCCCAAAGAGACCCAGTACTTC. Its translation: CASSSGTSGTGPKETQYF.

The chain couples TRBV7-6 to TRBJ2-1; 12 nucleotides align to TRBD2. Trimming took 4 bases from V and 7 from J; bases not matched to a gene: 14. Germline V lookup: CDR1 SGHVS, CDR2 FNYEAQ. CDR3 length: 18 residues. The CDR3 is CASSYNPRLAGAQNEQFF. The CDR3 coding sequence is TGTGCCAGCAGCTATAACCCCCGACTAGCGGGAGCTCAGAATGAGCAGTTCTTC.